Detailed here is one T cell receptor beta chain. What it binds is unknown. TCRdb independently ran MiXCR on the 5' RACE reads; one entry per CDR3 protein. In the table there are some 410,000 distinct CDR3 sequences, around 22% of which are singletons. The record originates from a study of T-cell memory formation after mild COVID-19. Findings and limits, study-wide: Researchers could not confirm that second-wave clones peaking on day 37 targeted SARS-CoV-2.

The sequenced material came from PBMCs or a T cell subset sorted from them (not recorded which). The source of this sequence is an adult woman who had mild COVID-19 (a few samples of this study predate the infection). Cell type and time point are not known.

The DNA for the CDR3 is TGTGCCAGTAGTACTCGGACACGGGATGGCTACACCTTC. Encoded protein: CASSTRTRDGYTF. The chain recombines TRBV19 with TRBJ1-2; TRBD1 might be the D (5 bases). Germline V gene data show CDR1 as LNHDA and CDR2 as SQIVND (reference sequence). The CDR3 covers 13 residues. Trimming pared 4 bases from V and 6 bases from J, leaving 12 bases between.